The clone carrying this T cell receptor beta chain came up a few times. At one end, the junction sequence differs from germline, possibly due to a read error. CDR3 length equals 13 residues. This sample is part of a study of T-cell reconstitution after alpha-beta-depleted transplantation in children. As it was prepared, the TCRbeta library received unique molecular identifiers. From the PCR reads, TCRdb called clonotypes with MiXCR, one entry per CDR3 protein. The sample has about 230,000 distinct CDR3 sequences, around 11% seen once. The clonotype comes from a human donor who donated a stem cell graft to a child with acute lymphoblastic leukemia. The rearrangement links TRBV12-3 or TRBV12-4 to TRBJ2-5; D is unclear. The specimen was PBMCs from the stem cell graft donor, collected from the stem cell graft. CDR3 protein: CASSPKGTLGGSF. CDR3 bases: TGTGCCAGCAGTCCCAAGGGAACGCTTGGTGGTAGCTTC.